These 25 T cell receptor beta chains were sequenced from one sample in a study of neurological immune-mediated disorders (dated by TCRdb to between 2017 and 2020). Library construction relied on 5' RACE. TCRdb lists the instrument as Illumina HiSeq 2500. TCRdb reanalyzed the raw reads on its own, using fastp at Q25 for trimming and MiXCR for clone calling, and kept in-frame beta chains. Rows merge per CDR3 protein into single entries with the most common DNA and genes. This sample gives under 40,000 distinct CDR3 sequences in total; 11% to 15% of them show up just once. The ten largest clones take up 20% to 30% of the sample. Sequencing was performed on PBMCs. These receptors all come from a woman between 50 and 59 years old with HTLV-1-associated myelopathy (HAM/TSP).

At least ten counts were recorded for this clonotype. The chain combines TRBV7-9 with TRBJ1-1, with D possibly TRBD1 on 6 matching bases. This CDR3 has 16 amino acids. The germline V gene encodes CDR1 SEHNR and CDR2 FQNEAQ (reference sequence). V shed 4 bases and J shed 1 base, with 16 bases lying between them. The CDR3, as DNA: TGTGCCAGCAGCTCGAGCCTCAGGGGAACGAACACTGAAGCTTTCTTT. As protein: CASSSSLRGTNTEAFF.

This clonotype was seen repeatedly, ten times or more. The chain combines TRBV5-1 with TRBJ1-2; no clear D. Germline CDR1 and CDR2: SGHRS and YFSETQ. Deletions cut 0 bases from V and 4 bases from J, with 10 bases between. The CDR3 spans 14 residues. DNA of the CDR3: TGCGCCAGCAGCTTGGCGGCAGACACCTATGGCTACACCTTC. This codes for CASSLAADTYGYTF.

This clonotype was picked up many times. The rearrangement uses TRBV14 and TRBJ2-3; D is undetermined. This CDR3 is 13 amino acids long. Germline V lookup: CDR1 SGHDN, CDR2 FVKESK. The ends were cut back, 1 base at V and 2 bases at J, with 4 bases in the middle. The DNA of the CDR3 is TGTGCCAGCAGCCAAGGGGCCACAGATACGCAGTATTTT. This encodes CASSQGATDTQYF.

Ten or more counts support this clonotype. The CDR3 coding sequence is TGCAGTGCTAGCATGGGCGGGGGGGTGAACACTGAAGCTTTCTTT. Translation: CSASMGGGVNTEAFF. The chain employs TRBV20-1 and TRBJ1-1; the D gene is possibly TRBD1 (5 bases). Trimming took 3 bases from V and 0 from J, leaving 14 bases between them. Germline loops: CDR1 DFQATT, CDR2 SNEGSKA (reference sequence). The CDR3 runs to 15 residues.

The chain couples TRBV6-6 to TRBJ1-5; D is undetermined. The CDR3 is 14 amino acids. Germline CDR1 is MNHNY and CDR2 is SVGAGI (reference sequence). The V end was cut by 7 bases, the J end by 2 bases, with 12 bases between. The DNA for the CDR3 is TGTGCCAGCATGACGGATAATGGCAATCAGCCCCAGCATTTT. This gives the protein CASMTDNGNQPQHF.

The sample holds many counts of this clonotype. This chain uses TRBV10-3 with TRBJ2-5; no clear D gene. Between the trimmed V and J ends, which lost 0 bases and 5 bases, there was a span of 10 bases. The V gene's germline CDR1 is ENHRY and CDR2 SYGVKD. The CDR3 has 14 residues. CDR3 sequence: CAISESTRTETQYF. The CDR3 DNA reads TGTGCCATCAGTGAGTCGACAAGGACGGAGACCCAGTACTTC.

The V call is TRBV5-1, the J call TRBJ2-5, with 7 nucleotides matching TRBD1. V lost 4 bases, J lost 0 bases, and 6 bases stayed unmatched. Germline V gene data show CDR1 as SGHRS and CDR2 as YFSETQ. This CDR3 has 15 residues. The CDR3 sequence is CASSTSGTDQETQYF. CDR3 nucleotide sequence: TGCGCCAGCAGCACATCCGGGACAGACCAAGAGACCCAGTACTTC.

There are many counts of this clonotype. The chain recombines TRBV7-2 with TRBJ2-1; 9 bases are a match to TRBD2. V lost 0 bases and J lost 10; bases outside the gene matches: 13. Germline CDR1 and CDR2: SGHTA and FQGNSA. This CDR3 has 17 residues. CDR3 nucleotides: TGTGCCAGCAGCTTAGCGCCCTCGGCGGGGGGGCCGCGAGAGCAGTTCTTC. The encoded protein is CASSLAPSAGGPREQFF.

In its sample, this clonotype was seen many times. The V call is TRBV6-5, the J call TRBJ1-2; D gene uncertain. The CDR3 contains 13 residues. Trimming left V 6 bases short and J 0 bases short, with 8 bases between. Germline CDR1 is MNHEY and CDR2 is SVGAGI. The DNA of the CDR3 is TGTGCCAGCAGCGCGCTAACTAACTATGGCTACACCTTC. It encodes CASSALTNYGYTF.

This clonotype was observed a few times. This sequence joins TRBV20-1 and TRBJ1-1; D unclear. Trimming took off 5 bases at V and 1 base at J, with 11 bases between the two ends. CDR1 and CDR2 from the germline V gene are DFQATT and SNEGSKA (reference sequence). The CDR3 totals 13 residues. The DNA of the CDR3 is TGCAGTGCTCCAGACATAGGGAACACTGAAGCTTTCTTT. It translates to CSAPDIGNTEAFF.

This clonotype was counted at least ten times. This rearrangement joins TRBV10-3 to TRBJ2-3, with 9 bases matching TRBD2. This CDR3 has 14 residues. CDR1 is ENHRY and CDR2 is SYGVKD in the germline V gene. Trimming removed 6 bases from V and 3 bases from J; junction bases left unmatched: 4. The CDR3 sequence: CAIRNSGGTDTQYF. The CDR3 DNA is TGTGCCATCAGAAATAGCGGGGGAACAGATACGCAGTATTTT.

This clonotype was seen many times. The chain joins TRBV7-2 to TRBJ2-5, with 7 nucleotides matching TRBD1. The CDR3 extends over 16 amino acids. The germline V gene has CDR1 SGHTA and CDR2 FQGNSA. Germline trimming cut 5 bases from V and 3 bases from J; bases unmatched to any gene: 12. The CDR3 is CASSQTRDRHKETQYF. The DNA for the CDR3 is TGTGCCAGCAGCCAGACCCGGGACAGACACAAAGAGACCCAGTACTTC.

Details on this clonotype: One junction end does not reproduce the germline sequence, and a read error may be involved. The rearrangement joins TRBV7-2 to TRBJ2-3, with 14 bases that match TRBD2. There are 18 residues in the CDR3. The V gene's germline CDR1 is SGHTA and CDR2 FQGNSA. As DNA, the CDR3 is TGTGCCAGGAGTCTTGGACTAGCGGGGGGCCAAAGCACAGAGACGCAGTATTTT. Encoded protein: CARSLGLAGGQSTETQYF. The full variable domain, with the rest looked up from reference TRBV7-2 and TRBJ2-3, is GAGVSQSPSNKVTEKGKDVELRCDPISGHTALYWYRQSLGQGLEFLIYFQGNSAPDKSGLPSDRFSAERTGGSVSTLTIQRTQQEDSAVYLCARSLGLAGGQSTETQYFGPGTRLTVL.

This clonotype has ten or more counts. V gene TRBV5-1 combines with J gene TRBJ2-1; no definite D call. Germline assignment: CDR1 SGHRS and CDR2 YFSETQ. The CDR3 sequence is 14 residues long. The V gene lost 5 bases and the J gene lost 3 bases, with 12 bases spanning the gap. CDR3 loop: CASRLPSLYNEQFF. The DNA of the CDR3 is TGCGCCAGCAGGCTCCCGTCACTCTACAATGAGCAGTTCTTC.

This clonotype was observed many times. The genes are TRBV29-1 and TRBJ2-3; possible D gene TRBD2, 7 bases. V dropped 3 bases and J dropped 3 bases, with 19 bases sitting between them. Germline V lookup: CDR1 SQVTM, CDR2 ANQGSEA. The CDR3 sequence is 16 residues long. The CDR3 nucleotides read TGCAGCGTTGAGTCTGAGGGGGGGACGGTTACAGATACGCAGTATTTT. This codes for CSVESEGGTVTDTQYF.

This clonotype came up many times. The chain recombines TRBV12-3 or TRBV12-4 with TRBJ2-5; 9 nucleotides line up with TRBD1. The V segment lost 5 bases and the J segment 1 base; nucleotides outside the gene matches: 5. This CDR3 region has 15 residues. DNA for the CDR3: TGTGCCAGCAGTCCGGGACAGGGAATCCAAGAGACCCAGTACTTC. Amino acid sequence: CASSPGQGIQETQYF.

Worth noting for this clonotype: A much larger clonotype is one base distant, so this may be a read error. The CDR3 sequence: CASSPRTPNTDTQYF. Written as DNA, the CDR3 is TGTGCCAGCAGTCCGAGGACACCTAACACAGATACGCAGTATTTT. V gene TRBV28 combines with J gene TRBJ2-3, with TRBD1 as a possible D gene (5 bases). V dropped 5 bases and J dropped 2 bases, with 14 bases sitting between them. The CDR3 contains 15 residues. Germline V CDR1 and CDR2: MDHEN, SYDVKM.

Regarding this clonotype: One end of the junction does not line up with germline, which may come from a read error. V and J are TRBV28 and TRBJ2-5; D is undetermined. This CDR3 region has 14 residues. Germline V gene lookup returns CDR1 MDHEN and CDR2 SYDVKM. The CDR3 reads CANSLVDPGETQYF. DNA for the CDR3: TGTGCCAACAGTTTGGTGGACCCGGGAGAGACCCAGTACTTC.

This clonotype was detected many times. The V call is TRBV25-1, the J call TRBJ1-1; no clear D. The CDR3 consists of 14 residues. Germline values: CDR1 MGHDK, CDR2 SYGVNS. V dropped 2 bases and J dropped 6 bases, with 13 bases sitting between them. The CDR3 sequence: CASSETPATSEAFF. DNA of the CDR3: TGTGCCAGCAGTGAAACCCCTGCTACCTCTGAAGCTTTCTTT.

This clonotype was detected many times. The V gene is TRBV10-3, the J gene TRBJ1-1, with unresolved D. The CDR3 extends over 14 amino acids. Germline V lookup: CDR1 ENHRY, CDR2 SYGVKD. Trimming removed 3 bases at V and 7 bases at J, with 15 bases between. The CDR3: CAISDEPEAHEAFF. CDR3 in DNA: TGTGCCATCAGTGATGAGCCGGAAGCCCATGAAGCTTTCTTT.

As concerns this clonotype: An end of the junction does not agree with germline; a read error may underlie this. The CDR3, as DNA: TGTGCCAGCAGCCCCGAAAGGGGCAGGACCGGGGAGCTGCTTTTT. Translated, it gives CASSPERGRTGELLF. The chain joins TRBV12-3 or TRBV12-4 to TRBJ2-2; D may correspond to TRBD1 or TRBD2 (5 bases each). The CDR3 sequence is 15 residues long.

The CDR3 DNA reads as TGCAGCGTTGGGCTAGCGGGGGGGTACACAGATACGCAGTATTTT. Protein: CSVGLAGGYTDTQYF. The chain carries TRBV29-1 and TRBJ2-3; TRBD2 agrees at 12 bases. CDR1 SQVTM and CDR2 ANQGSEA come from the germline V gene. The CDR3 has 15 amino acids. J lost 2 bases, V lost 4 bases, and 4 bases had no gene match.

This clonotype came up many times. The chain couples TRBV21-1 to TRBJ2-7; the tabulated D call, TRBD1, remains unverified against the DNA. TRBV21-1 is a listed pseudogene. The CDR3 runs 16 residues. The CDR3 sequence: CASSKARTGGNYEQYF. The CDR3 nucleotides are TGTGCCAGCAGCAAAGCGCGGACAGGAGGGAATTACGAGCAGTACTTC.

This clonotype has at least ten counts. The rearrangement links TRBV27 to TRBJ2-5; 8 bases are a match to TRBD2. V lost 0 bases and J lost 5; bases outside the gene matches: 5. The CDR3 extends over 15 amino acids. Germline V gene data show CDR1 as MNHEY and CDR2 as SMNVEV (reference sequence). Written as DNA, the CDR3 is TGTGCCAGCAGTTTATCGGCGGGGGGACGGGAGACCCAGTACTTC. Its translation is CASSLSAGGRETQYF.

The table lists this clonotype with many counts. This rearrangement joins TRBV11-2 to TRBJ1-2, with D possibly being TRBD1 (6 bases). CDR1 is SGHAT and CDR2 is FQNNGV in the germline V gene. V was shortened by 3 bases and J by 1 base, with 15 bases between the two germline ends. This CDR3 contains 16 residues. CDR3 sequence: CASSFLRDKLNYGYTF. DNA of the CDR3: TGTGCCAGCAGCTTCCTCCGGGACAAACTTAACTATGGCTACACCTTC.